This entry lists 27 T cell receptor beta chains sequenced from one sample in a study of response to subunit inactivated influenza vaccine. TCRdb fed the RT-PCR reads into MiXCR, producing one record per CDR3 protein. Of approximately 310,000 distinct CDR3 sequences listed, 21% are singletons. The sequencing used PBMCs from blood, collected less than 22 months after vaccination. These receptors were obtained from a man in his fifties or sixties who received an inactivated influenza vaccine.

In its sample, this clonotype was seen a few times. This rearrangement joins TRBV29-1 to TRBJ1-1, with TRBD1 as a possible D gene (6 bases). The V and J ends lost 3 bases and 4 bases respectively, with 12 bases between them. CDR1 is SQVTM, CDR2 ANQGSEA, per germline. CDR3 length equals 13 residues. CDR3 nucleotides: TGCAGCGTTGATGGAACAGGGATCACTGAAGCTTTCTTT. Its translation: CSVDGTGITEAFF.

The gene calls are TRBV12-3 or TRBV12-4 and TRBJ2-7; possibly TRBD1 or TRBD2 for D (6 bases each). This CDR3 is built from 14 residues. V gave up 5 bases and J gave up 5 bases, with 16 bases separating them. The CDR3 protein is CASSTWTAGHEQYF. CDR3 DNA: TGTGCCAGCAGTACTTGGACAGCGGGCCACGAGCAGTACTTC.

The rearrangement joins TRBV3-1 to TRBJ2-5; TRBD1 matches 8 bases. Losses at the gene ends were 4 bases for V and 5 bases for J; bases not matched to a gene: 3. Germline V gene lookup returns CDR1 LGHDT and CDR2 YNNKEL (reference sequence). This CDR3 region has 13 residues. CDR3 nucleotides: TGTGCCAGCAGCCCAGGGGGCTGGGAGACCCAGTACTTC. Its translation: CASSPGGWETQYF.

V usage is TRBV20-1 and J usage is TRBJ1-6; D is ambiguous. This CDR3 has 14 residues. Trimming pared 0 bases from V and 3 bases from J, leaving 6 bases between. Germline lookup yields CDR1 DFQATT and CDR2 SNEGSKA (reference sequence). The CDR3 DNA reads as TGCAGTGCTAGAGATAACAGCTATAATTCACCCCTCCACTTT. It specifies CSARDNSYNSPLHF.

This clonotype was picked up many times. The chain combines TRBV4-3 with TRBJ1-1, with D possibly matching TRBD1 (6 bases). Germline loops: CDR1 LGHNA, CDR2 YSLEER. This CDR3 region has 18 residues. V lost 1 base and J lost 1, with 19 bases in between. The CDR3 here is CASSQGVTGFFPNTEAFF. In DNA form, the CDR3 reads TGCGCCAGCAGCCAAGGGGTGACAGGCTTTTTCCCGAACACTGAAGCTTTCTTT.

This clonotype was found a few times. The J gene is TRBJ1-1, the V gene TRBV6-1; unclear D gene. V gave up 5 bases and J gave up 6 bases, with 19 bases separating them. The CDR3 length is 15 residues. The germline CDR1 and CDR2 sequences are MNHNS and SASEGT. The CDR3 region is CASSPSAFGRSEAFF. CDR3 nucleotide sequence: TGTGCCAGCAGTCCCTCAGCCTTTGGAAGGTCTGAAGCTTTCTTT.

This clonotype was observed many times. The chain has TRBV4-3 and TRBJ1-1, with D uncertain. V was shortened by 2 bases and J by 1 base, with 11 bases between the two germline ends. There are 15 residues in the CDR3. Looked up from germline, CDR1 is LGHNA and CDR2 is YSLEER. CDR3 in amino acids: CASSQSARGNTEAFF. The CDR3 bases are TGCGCCAGCAGCCAATCGGCTCGGGGGAACACTGAAGCTTTCTTT.

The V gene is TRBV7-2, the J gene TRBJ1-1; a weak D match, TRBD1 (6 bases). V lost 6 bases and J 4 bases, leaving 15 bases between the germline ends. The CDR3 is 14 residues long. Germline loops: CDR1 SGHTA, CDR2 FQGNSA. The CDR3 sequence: CASRSTGFTTEAFF. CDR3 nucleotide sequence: TGTGCCAGCAGGAGTACAGGGTTTACCACTGAAGCTTTCTTT.

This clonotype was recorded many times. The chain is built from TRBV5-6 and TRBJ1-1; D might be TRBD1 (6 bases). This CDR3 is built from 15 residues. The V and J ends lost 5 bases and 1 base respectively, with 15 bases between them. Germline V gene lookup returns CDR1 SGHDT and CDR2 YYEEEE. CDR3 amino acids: CASRIRGPRNTEAFF. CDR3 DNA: TGTGCCAGCAGGATCCGGGGGCCGAGGAACACTGAAGCTTTCTTT.

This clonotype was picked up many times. CDR3 residues: CSVRVGNQPQHF. As DNA, the CDR3 is TGCAGCGTTCGGGTCGGCAATCAGCCCCAGCATTTT. The chain carries TRBV29-1 and TRBJ1-5; the D is unclear. The length of the CDR3 is 12 residues. Trimming took off 5 bases at V and 2 bases at J, with 7 bases between the two ends. Germline assignment: CDR1 SQVTM and CDR2 ANQGSEA.

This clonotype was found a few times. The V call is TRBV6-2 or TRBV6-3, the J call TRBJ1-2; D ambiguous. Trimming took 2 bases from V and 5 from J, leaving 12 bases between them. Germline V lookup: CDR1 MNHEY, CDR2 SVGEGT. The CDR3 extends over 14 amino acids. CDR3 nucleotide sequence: TGTGCCAGCAGTTACACAGCATTGGGGTATGGCTACACCTTC. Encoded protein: CASSYTALGYGYTF.

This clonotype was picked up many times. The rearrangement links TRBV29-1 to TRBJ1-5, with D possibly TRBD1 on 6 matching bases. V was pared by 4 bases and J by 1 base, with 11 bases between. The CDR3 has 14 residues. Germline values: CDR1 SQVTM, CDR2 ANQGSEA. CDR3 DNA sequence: TGCAGCGTTGCAACAGGGATCAGCAATCAGCCCCAGCATTTT. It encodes CSVATGISNQPQHF.

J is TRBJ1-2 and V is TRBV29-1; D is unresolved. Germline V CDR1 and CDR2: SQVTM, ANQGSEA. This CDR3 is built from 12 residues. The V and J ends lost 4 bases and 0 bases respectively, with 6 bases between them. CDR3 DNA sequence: TGCAGCGTTGGACTGTCTAACTATGGCTACACCTTC. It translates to CSVGLSNYGYTF.

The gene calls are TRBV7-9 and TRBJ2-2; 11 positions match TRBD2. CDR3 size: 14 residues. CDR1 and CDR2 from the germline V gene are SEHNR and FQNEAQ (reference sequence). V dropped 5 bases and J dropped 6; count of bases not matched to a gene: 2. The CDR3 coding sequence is TGTGCCAGCAGCAGTAGCGGGGGGGCCGGGGAGCTGTTTTTT. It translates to CASSSSGGAGELFF.

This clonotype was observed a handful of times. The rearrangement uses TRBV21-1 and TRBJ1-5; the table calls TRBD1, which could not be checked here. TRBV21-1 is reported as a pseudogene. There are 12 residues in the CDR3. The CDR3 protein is CASRHLGDPAHF. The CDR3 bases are TGTGCCAGCAGGCACTTGGGGGACCCGGCGCATTTT.

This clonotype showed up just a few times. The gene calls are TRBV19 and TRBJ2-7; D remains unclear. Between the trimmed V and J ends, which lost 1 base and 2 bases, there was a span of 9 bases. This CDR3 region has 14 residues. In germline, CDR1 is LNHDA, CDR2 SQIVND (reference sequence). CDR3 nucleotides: TGTGCCAGTAGTATAGCCGTCGATACCTACGAGCAGTACTTC. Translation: CASSIAVDTYEQYF.

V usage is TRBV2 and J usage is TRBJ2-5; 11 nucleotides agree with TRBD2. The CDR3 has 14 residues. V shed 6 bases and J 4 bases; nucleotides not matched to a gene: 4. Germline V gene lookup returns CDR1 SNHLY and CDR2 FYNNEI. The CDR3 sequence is CASRGTSGRETQYF. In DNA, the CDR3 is TGTGCCAGCAGGGGTACTAGCGGGAGAGAGACCCAGTACTTC.

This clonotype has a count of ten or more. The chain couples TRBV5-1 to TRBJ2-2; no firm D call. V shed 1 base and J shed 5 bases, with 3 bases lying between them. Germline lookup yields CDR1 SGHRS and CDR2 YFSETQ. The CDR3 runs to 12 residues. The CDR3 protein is CASSLSTGELFF. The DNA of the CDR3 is TGCGCCAGCAGCTTGTCGACCGGGGAGCTGTTTTTT.

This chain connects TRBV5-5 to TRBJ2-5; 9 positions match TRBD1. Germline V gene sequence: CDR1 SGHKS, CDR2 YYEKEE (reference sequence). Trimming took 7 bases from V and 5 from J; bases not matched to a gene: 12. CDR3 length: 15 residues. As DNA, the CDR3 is TGTGCCAGCTGTCCCGAGGGACAGGGTTATGAGACCCAGTACTTC. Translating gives CASCPEGQGYETQYF. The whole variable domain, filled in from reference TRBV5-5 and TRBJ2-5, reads DAGVTQSPTHLIKTRGQQVTLRCSPISGHKSVSWYQQVLGQGPQFIFQYYEKEERGRGNFPDRFSARQFPNYSSELNVNALLLGDSALYLCASCPEGQGYETQYFGPGTRLLVL.

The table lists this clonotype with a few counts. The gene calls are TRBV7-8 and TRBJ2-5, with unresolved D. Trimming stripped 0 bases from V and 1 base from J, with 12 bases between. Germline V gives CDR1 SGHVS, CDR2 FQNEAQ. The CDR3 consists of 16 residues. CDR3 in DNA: TGTGCCAGCAGCTTAGCGTTCAGGTGGGTCCAAGAGACCCAGTACTTC. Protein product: CASSLAFRWVQETQYF.

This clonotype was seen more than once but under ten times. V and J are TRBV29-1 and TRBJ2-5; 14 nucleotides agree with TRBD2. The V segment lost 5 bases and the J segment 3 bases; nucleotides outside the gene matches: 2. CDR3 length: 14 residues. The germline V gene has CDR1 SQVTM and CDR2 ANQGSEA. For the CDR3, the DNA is TGCAGCGTTCAGGGACTAGCGGGAGAAGAGACCCAGTACTTC. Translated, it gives CSVQGLAGEETQYF.

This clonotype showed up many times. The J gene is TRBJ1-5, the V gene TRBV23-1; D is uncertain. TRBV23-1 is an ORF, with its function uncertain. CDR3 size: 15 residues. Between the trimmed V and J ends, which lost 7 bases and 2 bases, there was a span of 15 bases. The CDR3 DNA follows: TGCGCCAGCAAACCATGGGGTAGTTGCAATCAGCCCCAGCATTTT. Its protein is CASKPWGSCNQPQHF.

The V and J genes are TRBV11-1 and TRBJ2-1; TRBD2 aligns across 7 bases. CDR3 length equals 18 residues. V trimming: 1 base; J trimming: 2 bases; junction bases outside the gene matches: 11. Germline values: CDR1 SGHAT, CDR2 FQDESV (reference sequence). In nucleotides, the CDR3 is TGTGCCAGCAGCTTAGGGGGGGGGACTTCCCGCACCTACAATGAGCAGTTCTTC. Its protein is CASSLGGGTSRTYNEQFF. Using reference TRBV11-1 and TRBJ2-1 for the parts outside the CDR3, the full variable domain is EAEVAQSPRYKITEKSQAVAFWCDPISGHATLYWYRQILGQGPELLVQFQDESVVDDSQLPKDRFSAERLKGVDSTLKIQPAELGDSAMYLCASSLGGGTSRTYNEQFFGPGTRLTVL.

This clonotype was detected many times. CDR3 DNA: TGTGCCACCAGCAGCAGCTGGGGGGGCTACACCTTC. It specifies CATSSSWGGYTF. V and J are TRBV15 and TRBJ1-2; possible D gene TRBD1, 5 bases. The CDR3 has 12 residues. Trimming left V 3 bases short and J 8 bases short, with 10 bases between. CDR1 and CDR2 from the germline V gene are LNHNV and YYDKDF (reference sequence).

The DNA for the CDR3 is TGTGCCAGTAGTATATCCACAGGGGGCGCGTCGGAGACCCAGTACTTC. It codes for CASSISTGGASETQYF. J is TRBJ2-5 and V is TRBV19; 9 bases are shared with TRBD1. CDR1 LNHDA and CDR2 SQIVND come from the germline V gene (reference sequence). The CDR3 covers 16 residues. The V segment lost 2 bases and the J segment 5 bases; nucleotides outside the gene matches: 9. Based on the CDR3 plus reference TRBV19 and TRBJ2-5, the full variable domain is DGGITQSPKYLFRKEGQNVTLSCEQNLNHDAMYWYRQDPGQGLRLIYYSQIVNDFQKGDIAEGYSVSREKKESFPLTVTSAQKNPTAFYLCASSISTGGASETQYFGPGTRLLVL.

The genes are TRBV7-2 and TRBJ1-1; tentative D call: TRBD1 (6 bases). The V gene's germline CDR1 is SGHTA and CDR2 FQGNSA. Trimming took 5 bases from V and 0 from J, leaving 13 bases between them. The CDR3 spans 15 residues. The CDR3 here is CASSGRQALNTEAFF. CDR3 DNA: TGTGCCAGCAGCGGTCGACAGGCCTTGAACACTGAAGCTTTCTTT.

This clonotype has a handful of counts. DNA for the CDR3: TGTGCCAGCAGCGAAAAAACTACCCCGGACAGGGTTAATTCACCCCTCCACTTT. This sequence encodes CASSEKTTPDRVNSPLHF. The V gene is TRBV2, the J gene TRBJ1-6; TRBD1 matches at 8 bases. The CDR3 spans 18 residues. Germline assignment: CDR1 SNHLY and CDR2 FYNNEI. The ends lost 6 bases at V and 6 bases at J; junction bases unmatched: 16.